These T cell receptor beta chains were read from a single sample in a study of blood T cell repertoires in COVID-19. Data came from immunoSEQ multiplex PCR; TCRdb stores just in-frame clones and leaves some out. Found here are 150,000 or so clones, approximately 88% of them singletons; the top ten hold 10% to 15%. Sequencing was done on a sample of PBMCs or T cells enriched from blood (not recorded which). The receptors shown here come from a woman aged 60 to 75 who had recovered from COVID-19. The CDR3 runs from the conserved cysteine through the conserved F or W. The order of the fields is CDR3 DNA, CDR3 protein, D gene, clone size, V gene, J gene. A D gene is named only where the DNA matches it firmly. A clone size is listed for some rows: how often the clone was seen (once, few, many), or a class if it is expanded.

CDR3nt: TGTGCCAGCAGCTTAGCTGCGGATCGTCTAGCCGGCGAGCAGTACTTC
CDR3aa: CASSLAADRLAGEQYF
d_gene: NA
abundance: few
v_gene: TRBV7-9
j_gene: TRBJ2-7

CDR3nt: TGTGCCAGCAGTTTGTCCGGGGATTCACCCCTCCACTTT
CDR3aa: CASSLSGDSPLHF
d_gene: NA
abundance: NA
v_gene: TRBV28
j_gene: TRBJ1-6

CDR3nt: TGTGCCAGCAGTTACTCTTTAGGGGCAGGGGGAAGCGGCTACACCTTC
CDR3aa: CASSYSLGAGGSGYTF
d_gene: TRBD1
abundance: NA
v_gene: TRBV6-5
j_gene: TRBJ1-2

CDR3nt: TGCAGTATTCCTACAGCGAACACCGGGGAGCTGTTTTTT
CDR3aa: CSIPTANTGELFF
d_gene: NA
abundance: NA
v_gene: TRBV29-1
j_gene: TRBJ2-2

CDR3nt: TGTGCCAGCTCACCACGAGGGTGGCCCTACGAGCAGTACTTC
CDR3aa: CASSPRGWPYEQYF
d_gene: NA
abundance: NA
v_gene: TRBV18
j_gene: TRBJ2-7

CDR3nt: TGTGCCAGCAGAGTAGGGCAGGGCGGCACCGGGGAGCTGTTTTTT
CDR3aa: CASRVGQGGTGELFF
d_gene: NA
abundance: NA
v_gene: TRBV9
j_gene: TRBJ2-2

CDR3nt: TGTGCCAGCAGCTTACCGAAAACGGACAGTATCTATAATTCACCCCTCCACTTT
CDR3aa: CASSLPKTDSIYNSPLHF
d_gene: NA
abundance: NA
v_gene: TRBV7-2
j_gene: TRBJ1-6

CDR3nt: TGTGCCAGCTCACCAGTTACGAGGGGGAGAACTGAAGCTTTCTTT
CDR3aa: CASSPVTRGRTEAFF
d_gene: NA
abundance: NA
v_gene: TRBV18
j_gene: TRBJ1-1

CDR3nt: TGTGCCAGCAGCTTGACGGGACAGGGGGCGCTTTACGAGCAGTACTTC
CDR3aa: CASSLTGQGALYEQYF
d_gene: TRBD1
abundance: NA
v_gene: TRBV5-5
j_gene: TRBJ2-7

CDR3nt: TGTGCCAGCAGTCCGAAAACAGGGGGCACTGAAGCTTTCTTT
CDR3aa: CASSPKTGGTEAFF
d_gene: TRBD1
abundance: NA
v_gene: TRBV6-5
j_gene: TRBJ1-1

CDR3nt: TGTGCCAGCAGTCCCTATCTAGCGGGAGTTTTCGTGGAGACCCAGTACTTC
CDR3aa: CASSPYLAGVFVETQYF
d_gene: TRBD2
abundance: once
v_gene: TRBV27
j_gene: TRBJ2-5

CDR3nt: TGTGCCAGCAGCAGATGGACAGGGAGACAAATACGGTTTTATCAGCCCCAGCATTTT
CDR3aa: CASSRWTGRQIRFYQPQHF
d_gene: TRBD1
abundance: few
v_gene: TRBV7-2
j_gene: TRBJ1-5

CDR3nt: TGTGCCAGCAGCCAAGATATGAACAGGGGGGGTGGAAACACCATATATTTT
CDR3aa: CASSQDMNRGGGNTIYF
d_gene: TRBD1
abundance: NA
v_gene: TRBV4-2
j_gene: TRBJ1-3

CDR3nt: TGTGCCAGCAGGCCGGGACAGAACAATGAGCAGTTCTTC
CDR3aa: CASRPGQNNEQFF
d_gene: TRBD1
abundance: few
v_gene: TRBV12-3/TRBV12-4
j_gene: TRBJ2-1

CDR3nt: TGTGCCAGCAGCCCGCCAGGGCAGGCGAACACTGAAGCTTTCTTT
CDR3aa: CASSPPGQANTEAFF
d_gene: NA
abundance: NA
v_gene: TRBV3-1/TRBV3-2
j_gene: TRBJ1-1

CDR3nt: TGTGCCAGCAGCGTAGCCCGGCTAGCGGGAGTTACCGGGGAGCTGTTTTTT
CDR3aa: CASSVARLAGVTGELFF
d_gene: TRBD2
abundance: NA
v_gene: TRBV9
j_gene: TRBJ2-2

CDR3nt: TGTGCCAGCAGCCAGAGTGGTGCGGGACAGGCTCGCTATAATTCACCCCTCCACTTT
CDR3aa: CASSQSGAGQARYNSPLHF
d_gene: TRBD1
abundance: NA
v_gene: TRBV27
j_gene: TRBJ1-6

CDR3nt: TGTGCCAGCAGTTCCGGGACTAGCAGTCCCTACGAGCAGTACTTC
CDR3aa: CASSSGTSSPYEQYF
d_gene: TRBD2
abundance: once
v_gene: TRBV6-6
j_gene: TRBJ2-7

CDR3nt: TGTGCCAGCAGCCAAGGGGCTAGCGGGGGTGGGACCCAGTACTTC
CDR3aa: CASSQGASGGGTQYF
d_gene: TRBD2
abundance: NA
v_gene: TRBV4-2
j_gene: TRBJ2-5

CDR3nt: TGTGCCAGCAGTGTGTCGTCAGGGTCCTTCTATGGCTACACCTTC
CDR3aa: CASSVSSGSFYGYTF
d_gene: NA
abundance: NA
v_gene: TRBV2
j_gene: TRBJ1-2

CDR3nt: TGTGCCAGTAGTATTGCGGCGGGCTCCTACAATGAGCAGTTCTTC
CDR3aa: CASSIAAGSYNEQFF
d_gene: NA
abundance: once
v_gene: TRBV19
j_gene: TRBJ2-1

CDR3nt: TGCACCAGCAGCCAAGATAGGACAGGGGTGAAGCCCCAGCATTTT
CDR3aa: CTSSQDRTGVKPQHF
d_gene: NA
abundance: NA
v_gene: TRBV1
j_gene: TRBJ1-5

CDR3nt: TGTGCCAGCAGCCATGACAGGACACCAGGAAACACCATATATTTT
CDR3aa: CASSHDRTPGNTIYF
d_gene: NA
abundance: NA
v_gene: TRBV11-1
j_gene: TRBJ1-3

CDR3nt: TGTGCCAGCAGCCAGACAGGGGTCCAAGAGACCCAGTACTTC
CDR3aa: CASSQTGVQETQYF
d_gene: TRBD1
abundance: NA
v_gene: TRBV3-1/TRBV3-2
j_gene: TRBJ2-5

CDR3nt: TGTGCCAGCAGGGGGACAGGGAACCAGCCCCAGCATTTT
CDR3aa: CASRGTGNQPQHF
d_gene: TRBD1
abundance: NA
v_gene: TRBV6-5
j_gene: TRBJ1-5

CDR3nt: TGTGCCAGCAGTCCCTGGAGTGGCTACGAGCAGTACTTC
CDR3aa: CASSPWSGYEQYF
d_gene: NA
abundance: once
v_gene: TRBV6-5
j_gene: TRBJ2-7

CDR3nt: TGTGCCAGCAGCCCGCCAGGACAGCGCCCAATTGAGACCCAGTACTTC
CDR3aa: CASSPPGQRPIETQYF
d_gene: NA
abundance: NA
v_gene: TRBV7-9
j_gene: TRBJ2-5

CDR3nt: TGCGCCAGCAGGGACGGGACAGGGCTTAGCTCCTATAATTCACCCCTCCACTTT
CDR3aa: CASRDGTGLSSYNSPLHF
d_gene: TRBD1
abundance: NA
v_gene: TRBV5-1
j_gene: TRBJ1-6

CDR3nt: TGCGCCAGCAGCGTGGGACAGAACACTGAAGCTTTCTTT
CDR3aa: CASSVGQNTEAFF
d_gene: NA
abundance: NA
v_gene: TRBV5-1
j_gene: TRBJ1-1

CDR3nt: TGTGCCAGCAGTTACTCGGGCGGGTACTCCTACAATGAGCAGTTCTTC
CDR3aa: CASSYSGGYSYNEQFF
d_gene: NA
abundance: once
v_gene: TRBV6-5
j_gene: TRBJ2-1

CDR3nt: TGTGCCAGCAGCACCGCGGCCCGGGACATAAACAATGAGCAGTTCTTC
CDR3aa: CASSTAARDINNEQFF
d_gene: NA
abundance: NA
v_gene: TRBV28
j_gene: TRBJ2-1

CDR3nt: TGTGCCAGCAGTTCCTCGGGGGGGATAGAGACCCAGTACTTC
CDR3aa: CASSSSGGIETQYF
d_gene: TRBD2
abundance: NA
v_gene: TRBV28
j_gene: TRBJ2-5

CDR3nt: TGTGCCAGCAGCGGGGACAGGGGGTCAGATACGCAGTATTTT
CDR3aa: CASSGDRGSDTQYF
d_gene: TRBD1
abundance: NA
v_gene: TRBV9
j_gene: TRBJ2-3

CDR3nt: TGTGCCAGCAGTTCGTCGTCCCTTCAAGGGGTTGAAGCTTTCTTT
CDR3aa: CASSSSSLQGVEAFF
d_gene: NA
abundance: NA
v_gene: TRBV28
j_gene: TRBJ1-1

CDR3nt: TGTGCCAGCAGCTCTCAGGGTAGGAGCGAGCAGTACTTC
CDR3aa: CASSSQGRSEQYF
d_gene: NA
abundance: once
v_gene: TRBV7-9
j_gene: TRBJ2-7

CDR3nt: TGTGCCAGCAGCCTCTACACCGGGGAGCTGTTTTTT
CDR3aa: CASSLYTGELFF
d_gene: NA
abundance: NA
v_gene: TRBV3-1/TRBV3-2
j_gene: TRBJ2-2

CDR3nt: TGTGCCAGCAGCACCCTAGCGGGAGGGCTTAGCACAGATACGCAGTATTTT
CDR3aa: CASSTLAGGLSTDTQYF
d_gene: TRBD2
abundance: NA
v_gene: TRBV7-9
j_gene: TRBJ2-3

CDR3nt: TGCGCCAGCAGCCCTGGACAGGAGAATGAAAAACTGTTTTTT
CDR3aa: CASSPGQENEKLFF
d_gene: TRBD1
abundance: once
v_gene: TRBV4-1
j_gene: TRBJ1-4

CDR3nt: TGTGCCAGCTCACTGGGGGGGCAGCTCTCTGGAAACACCATATATTTT
CDR3aa: CASSLGGQLSGNTIYF
d_gene: NA
abundance: NA
v_gene: TRBV18
j_gene: TRBJ1-3

CDR3nt: TGCGCCAGCAGTGACGGGACAGGCTATGGCTACACCTTC
CDR3aa: CASSDGTGYGYTF
d_gene: TRBD1
abundance: NA
v_gene: TRBV10-2
j_gene: TRBJ1-2

CDR3nt: TGTGCCAGCAGCCGAATGGAACCAGGGGTGAACACTGAAGCTTTCTTT
CDR3aa: CASSRMEPGVNTEAFF
d_gene: NA
abundance: NA
v_gene: TRBV7-6
j_gene: TRBJ1-1

CDR3nt: TGTGCCAGCACGGGGACAGGGTACAATCAGCCCCAGCATTTT
CDR3aa: CASTGTGYNQPQHF
d_gene: TRBD1
abundance: few
v_gene: TRBV19
j_gene: TRBJ1-5

CDR3nt: TGTGCCAGCAAGGTGGCAGGGGACTATGGCTACACCTTC
CDR3aa: CASKVAGDYGYTF
d_gene: NA
abundance: NA
v_gene: TRBV6-5
j_gene: TRBJ1-2

CDR3nt: TGTGCCAGCAGCTCCGGGACAGGGGTGAACGAGCAGTACTTC
CDR3aa: CASSSGTGVNEQYF
d_gene: TRBD1
abundance: NA
v_gene: TRBV5-4
j_gene: TRBJ2-7

CDR3nt: TGTGCCAGCTCTAGCGGGAGGTTTCGAGAGACCCAGTACTTC
CDR3aa: CASSSGRFRETQYF
d_gene: TRBD2
abundance: NA
v_gene: TRBV27
j_gene: TRBJ2-5

CDR3nt: TGTGCCAGCAGCCCGGGACAGTTCGATGAGCAGTTCTTC
CDR3aa: CASSPGQFDEQFF
d_gene: TRBD1
abundance: NA
v_gene: TRBV7-3
j_gene: TRBJ2-1

CDR3nt: TGTGCCAGCAGCCAAGACAGGGGGCCGTGGCAGCCCCAGCATTTT
CDR3aa: CASSQDRGPWQPQHF
d_gene: TRBD1
abundance: NA
v_gene: TRBV4-2
j_gene: TRBJ1-5

CDR3nt: TGTGCCAGCAGACCCCGGGACAGGCCCTATGGCTACACCTTC
CDR3aa: CASRPRDRPYGYTF
d_gene: TRBD1
abundance: NA
v_gene: TRBV5-6
j_gene: TRBJ1-2

CDR3nt: TGTGCCATCAGTGCCAGGGGTCAAGGTCAGCCCCAGCATTTT
CDR3aa: CAISARGQGQPQHF
d_gene: NA
abundance: NA
v_gene: TRBV10-3
j_gene: TRBJ1-5

CDR3nt: TGTGCCAGCAGTGAAAGAGGACAGGGTTCTTCACCCCTCCACTTT
CDR3aa: CASSERGQGSSPLHF
d_gene: TRBD1
abundance: NA
v_gene: TRBV2
j_gene: TRBJ1-6

CDR3nt: TGTGCCAGCAGTTCCCTAATGGGGAGCGAAAAACTGTTTTTT
CDR3aa: CASSSLMGSEKLFF
d_gene: NA
abundance: NA
v_gene: TRBV6-5
j_gene: TRBJ1-4

CDR3nt: TGTGCCAGCAGACACGAGGCGTATAGCAATCAGCCCCAGCATTTT
CDR3aa: CASRHEAYSNQPQHF
d_gene: NA
abundance: NA
v_gene: TRBV27
j_gene: TRBJ1-5

CDR3nt: TGTGCCAGCAGCTTGGTGCAGAATAGCAATCAGCCCCAGCATTTT
CDR3aa: CASSLVQNSNQPQHF
d_gene: NA
abundance: once
v_gene: TRBV5-5
j_gene: TRBJ1-5